This T cell receptor (beta chain) was recovered during a study of blood T cell repertoires in COVID-19. Study context: Sites across the United States, Italy and Spain contributed samples from acute and convalescent COVID-19. T cells, B-cell-depleted T cells, or PBMCs supplied cDNA or gDNA.

Per the original data handling: Reference gene primer amplification yielded estimated nucleated cell counts. This table comes from immunoSEQ multiplex PCR, and its TCRdb copy is limited to in-frame clones, with some not included. V and J calls plus clone size are reproduced from that table; the DNA served to infer D and trimming. The table records 100,000 to 150,000 clones, about 86% of them present only once. This clonotype originated in a woman between 50 and 59 years old with acute or convalescent COVID-19. The sample taken for sequencing was peripheral blood.

The CDR3 DNA follows: TGTGCCAGCAGTGAAGGTGCTCGGACGCAGTATTTT. It is translated as CASSEGARTQYF. The rearrangement uses TRBV2 and TRBJ2-3; D is ambiguous. The CDR3 loop spans 12 amino acids. The germline V gene encodes CDR1 SNHLY and CDR2 FYNNEI. Deletions cut 1 base from V and 9 bases from J, with 8 bases between.